This T cell receptor beta chain was recovered during a study of cytomegalovirus exposure and HLA in healthy donors. The method was immunoSEQ multiplex PCR; TCRdb's version includes in-frame clones alone and lacks a portion of them. This sample has some 70,000 clones, with roughly 90% found just once. V gave up 3 bases and J gave up 1 base, with 10 bases separating them. Germline assignment: CDR1 LNHDA and CDR2 SQIVND (reference sequence). CDR3 length: 14 amino acids. This clone came up once. The TCR sequence derives from a woman younger than 35 in good health and CMV-seronegative. What was sequenced was PBMCs. The chain joins TRBV19 to TRBJ2-7; D is unclear. The CDR3 DNA follows: TGTGCCAGTAGTATTGCGGTCGGGTCCTACGAGCAGTACTTC. Its translation: CASSIAVGSYEQYF.